The next 22 T cell receptor beta chains were all read from a single sample in a study of cytomegalovirus exposure and HLA in healthy donors listed by TCRdb under 2017. Library creation used the immunoSEQ multiplex PCR assay. TCRdb retrieved this table from immuneACCESS and kept in-frame rearrangements only. Not all clones are present; in checked studies, unresolved V genes account for under half, and no reason is known for the remainder. Present in this sample are some 170,000 clones, roughly nine tenths of which were seen just once. Clones ranked in the top ten supply 4% to 5% of the sample. The sequenced sample consisted of PBMCs. All receptors come from a man between 18 and 35 years old in good health and CMV-seropositive.

This sequence joins TRBV6-1 and TRBJ2-1, with D unclear. The V and J ends lost 4 bases and 3 bases respectively, with 4 bases between them. This CDR3 has 12 residues. Per germline, CDR1 MNHNS and CDR2 SASEGT. The CDR3: CASSVIYNEQFF. In DNA form, the CDR3 reads TGTGCCAGCAGTGTCATCTACAATGAGCAGTTCTTC.

The chain links TRBV6-1 to TRBJ2-1; 10 bases match TRBD2. The CDR3 is made up of 15 amino acids. Trimming removed 6 bases from V and 2 bases from J; junction bases left unmatched: 4. Germline CDR1 MNHNS, CDR2 SASEGT. The CDR3 spells CASRPSGRAYNEQFF. The CDR3 DNA follows: TGTGCCAGCAGGCCCAGCGGGAGGGCCTACAATGAGCAGTTCTTC.

The J gene is TRBJ2-7, the V gene TRBV7-9; D gene ambiguous. CDR1 is SEHNR, CDR2 FQNEAQ, per germline (reference sequence). This CDR3 contains 13 residues. Trimming stripped 1 base from V and 3 bases from J, with 7 bases between. CDR3 in DNA: TGTGCCAGCAGCTTAGAGGAGTTCTACGAGCAGTACTTC. Protein product: CASSLEEFYEQYF.

The chain carries TRBV4-1 and TRBJ1-1, with unresolved D. Deletions cut 0 bases from V and 0 bases from J, with 8 bases between. The germline gives CDR1 MGHRA, CDR2 YSYEKL. The CDR3 sequence is 15 residues long. CDR3 amino acids: CASSQDEIMNTEAFF. CDR3 DNA sequence: TGCGCCAGCAGCCAAGATGAGATCATGAACACTGAAGCTTTCTTT.

The rearrangement links TRBV30 to TRBJ2-2, with 12 nucleotides matching TRBD2. Trimming took 3 bases from V and 6 from J; bases not matched to a gene: 8. The germline CDR1 and CDR2 sequences are GTSNPN and SVGIG (reference sequence). This CDR3 is built from 16 residues. The CDR3 DNA reads as TGTGCCTGGAGGACTAGCGGGAGAAAACGGTCCGGGGAGCTGTTTTTT. Translating it yields CAWRTSGRKRSGELFF.

This chain uses TRBV7-9 with TRBJ1-1; D is unresolved. In germline, CDR1 is SEHNR, CDR2 FQNEAQ (reference sequence). CDR3 size: 13 residues. V lost 5 bases, J lost 1 base, and 8 bases lay in between. CDR3 nucleotide sequence: TGTGCCAGCAGCCCTCAGGAGAACACTGAAGCTTTCTTT. Amino acid sequence: CASSPQENTEAFF.

This rearrangement joins TRBV21-1 to TRBJ2-1; the D call in the table, TRBD2, was not verified against the DNA. TRBV21-1 is flagged as a pseudogene. The CDR3 contains 17 residues. The CDR3 DNA reads as TGTGCCAGCAGCATCGGAGAGACTAGCGGGACATGGGATGAGCAGTTCTTC. Protein sequence: CASSIGETSGTWDEQFF.

To note about this clone: The junction differs from germline at one of its ends, possibly a read error. The chain is built from TRBV4-1 and TRBJ2-7; D unresolved. This CDR3 has 15 amino acids. Looked up from germline, CDR1 is MGHRA and CDR2 is YSYEKL. In DNA form, the CDR3 reads TGCGCCAGCAGCGAAGAGGCAACAGTCGTCTACGAGCAGTACTTC. It is translated as CASSEEATVVYEQYF.

J is TRBJ2-1 and V is TRBV2; maybe TRBD2 (6 bases). The CDR3 totals 14 residues. Germline CDR1 SNHLY, CDR2 FYNNEI. With 7 bases removed from V and 5 bases from J, the gap between germline ends came to 15 bases. The CDR3 DNA is TGTGCCAGCAATCGGGCTAGCGTAAACAATGAGCAGTTCTTC. This codes for CASNRASVNNEQFF.

The V gene is TRBV5-6, the J gene TRBJ1-2; 7 positions match TRBD1. Germline loops: CDR1 SGHDT, CDR2 YYEEEE. The CDR3 extends over 13 amino acids. V lost 2 bases to trimming and J lost 4 bases; unmatched junction nucleotides: 2. CDR3 bases: TGTGCCAGCAGCTTTAGGGACAGCTATGGCTACACCTTC. This sequence encodes CASSFRDSYGYTF.

The V call is TRBV4-1, the J call TRBJ1-5, with TRBD1 as a possible D gene (6 bases). Germline V CDR1 and CDR2: MGHRA, YSYEKL. Trimming pared 1 base from V and 2 bases from J, leaving 9 bases between. The CDR3 covers 15 residues. The CDR3 nucleotides read TGCGCCAGCAGCCAAGTGGGGGCGGGCAATCAGCCCCAGCATTTT. Protein: CASSQVGAGNQPQHF.

The chain has TRBV4-1 and TRBJ2-1; 10 positions match TRBD2. Losses at the gene ends were 3 bases for V and 7 bases for J; bases not matched to a gene: 6. From germline, CDR1 is MGHRA and CDR2 YSYEKL. CDR3 size: 15 residues. CDR3 amino acids: CASSQAGLAPNEQFF. CDR3 nucleotide sequence: TGCGCCAGCAGCCAGGCGGGACTAGCGCCGAATGAGCAGTTCTTC.

The chain uses TRBV6-5 and TRBJ2-1; D is perhaps TRBD2 (8 bases). Germline V CDR1 and CDR2: MNHEY, SVGAGI. The CDR3 sequence is 15 residues long. V lost 6 bases and J 8 bases, leaving 20 bases between the germline ends. The CDR3 nucleotides are TGTGCCAGCAGCGGGACTAGGGGGCCATTGGATGAGCAGTTCTTC. This sequence encodes CASSGTRGPLDEQFF.

This chain links TRBV6-5 with TRBJ2-1; perhaps TRBD2 as D (6 bases). Trimming removed 2 bases at V and 8 bases at J, with 13 bases between. CDR3 size: 14 residues. CDR1 is MNHEY and CDR2 is SVGAGI in the germline V gene. Here the CDR3 DNA reads TGTGCCAGCAGTTACGATACCGCTAGCGATGAGCAGTTCTTC. This sequence encodes CASSYDTASDEQFF.

The chain is built from TRBV10-3 and TRBJ2-7; 8 positions match TRBD2. The CDR3 loop spans 14 amino acids. Per germline, CDR1 ENHRY and CDR2 SYGVKD. Unmatched junction bases numbered 6, after V lost 6 bases and J lost 2 bases. DNA of the CDR3: TGTGCCATCAGGGGCGGGAGGCCCGCCTACGAGCAGTACTTC. Amino acids: CAIRGGRPAYEQYF.

The gene calls are TRBV28 and TRBJ1-1; unclear D gene. Germline V lookup: CDR1 MDHEN, CDR2 SYDVKM. Trimming took 6 bases from V and 1 from J, leaving 18 bases between them. The CDR3 consists of 16 residues. DNA of the CDR3: TGTGCCAGCAGACGGTCGGGGTTCTCCCGGAACACTGAAGCTTTCTTT. It yields the protein CASRRSGFSRNTEAFF.

This chain links TRBV15 with TRBJ1-2; 9 nucleotides align to TRBD1. Per germline, CDR1 LNHNV and CDR2 YYDKDF (reference sequence). The CDR3 totals 15 residues. Trimming at V came to 3 bases and at J to 8 bases, leaving 10 bases not matched to a gene. The CDR3, as DNA: TGTGCCACCAGCAGCCAAATCGGGACAGGGAGCGGCTACACCTTC. Its translation is CATSSQIGTGSGYTF.

The chain joins TRBV7-3 to TRBJ2-2; D is possibly TRBD1 (6 bases). This CDR3 has 15 amino acids. Germline-derived CDR1 and CDR2 are SGHTA and FQGTGA. The V end lost 5 bases, the J end lost 0 bases, and 10 bases lay between the germline ends. The CDR3 nucleotides read TGTGCCAGCAGCCCGGGACACTCGAACACCGGGGAGCTGTTTTTT. It specifies CASSPGHSNTGELFF.

Comment on this clone: Other DNA sequences in this sample translate to the same CDR3. The genes are TRBV5-1 and TRBJ2-2; 8 bases fit TRBD2. In germline, CDR1 is SGHRS, CDR2 YFSETQ. V was pared by 4 bases and J by 2 bases, with 7 bases of the junction left unmatched. CDR3 length equals 16 residues. CDR3 nucleotides: TGCGCCAGCAGCCTCGGACTAGCCGGCAACACCGGGGAGCTGTTTTTT. It is translated as CASSLGLAGNTGELFF.

The gene calls are TRBV5-4 and TRBJ1-4; TRBD1 matches at 7 bases. V lost 4 bases, J lost 4 bases, and 7 bases stayed unmatched. Germline loops: CDR1 SGHNT, CDR2 YYREEE (reference sequence). The CDR3 is 15 amino acids. CDR3 amino acids: CASSRGPTVNEKLFF. CDR3 DNA sequence: TGTGCCAGCAGCAGGGGGCCGACCGTTAATGAAAAACTGTTTTTT.

J is TRBJ2-1 and V is TRBV6-5; 8 bases are shared with TRBD2. The junction had 5 bases not matched to a gene; V was cut back by 4 bases and J by 6 bases. This CDR3 comprises 14 residues. Germline values: CDR1 MNHEY, CDR2 SVGAGI. In nucleotides, the CDR3 is TGTGCCAGCAGTTTTGGGACTAGATCCAATGAGCAGTTCTTC. Amino acids: CASSFGTRSNEQFF.

The rearrangement uses TRBV2 and TRBJ2-1; 14 bases are a match to TRBD2. The CDR3 has 15 residues. Germline values: CDR1 SNHLY, CDR2 FYNNEI. V lost 8 bases to trimming and J lost 9 bases; unmatched junction nucleotides: 9. This chain's CDR3 is CASRRLAGGLGEQFF. The CDR3 nucleotides read TGTGCCAGCCGCCGACTAGCGGGAGGGTTAGGTGAGCAGTTCTTC.